This passage covers 24 T cell receptor beta chains from one sample sequenced in a study of T cells after somatic rescue of genetic block. The protocol was immunoSEQ multiplex PCR, while the TCRdb copy is restricted to in-frame clones and leaves out a portion. Altogether under 150,000 clones are present, 80% to 95% being singletons, with the ten largest covering roughly 1.5%. Sequenced: peripheral blood mononuclear cells (PBMCs). These receptors came from a young woman.

The V gene is TRBV14, the J gene TRBJ2-7; 7 positions match TRBD2. The CDR3 is 15 amino acids. J lost 7 bases, V lost 3 bases, and 12 bases had no gene match. Germline V gene lookup returns CDR1 SGHDN and CDR2 FVKESK. CDR3 region: CASSHPTGGRREQYF. In DNA form, the CDR3 reads TGTGCCAGCAGCCACCCCACGGGAGGACGGAGGGAGCAGTACTTC.

This clone was seen a single time. J is TRBJ1-2 and V is TRBV30; no definite D call. V was trimmed by 1 base and J by 4 bases, leaving 10 bases between them. The CDR3 length is 13 residues. The germline V gene has CDR1 GTSNPN and CDR2 SVGIG (reference sequence). The CDR3 sequence is CAWSGGNRYGYTF. In nucleotides, the CDR3 is TGTGCCTGGAGTGGGGGAAATCGCTATGGCTACACCTTC.

The rearrangement joins TRBV6-1 to TRBJ2-2; D is uncertain. The CDR3 sequence is 17 residues long. V shed 0 bases and J shed 1 base, with 12 bases lying between them. Germline V gene lookup returns CDR1 MNHNS and CDR2 SASEGT. CDR3 protein: CASSEALGGGNTGELFF. CDR3 coding DNA: TGTGCCAGCAGTGAAGCGCTTGGCGGTGGGAACACCGGGGAGCTGTTTTTT.

The CDR3 DNA sequence: TGTGCCAGCAGCTCTACCATTGTGAACAGGGGAGGGTCTGGAAACACCATATATTTT. Translating gives CASSSTIVNRGGSGNTIYF. This chain joins TRBV7-9 and TRBJ1-3; 7 nucleotides agree with TRBD1. Per germline, CDR1 SEHNR and CDR2 FQNEAQ (reference sequence). V gave up 4 bases and J gave up 1 base; unmatched junction bases: 16. CDR3 size: 19 residues.

The chain has TRBV7-2 and TRBJ1-6, with D possibly being TRBD1 (5 bases). The germline V gene has CDR1 SGHTA and CDR2 FQGNSA. The length of the CDR3 is 15 residues. V was shortened by 5 bases and J by 6 bases, with 14 bases between the two germline ends. CDR3 protein: CASSRRQGSNSPLHF. In DNA form, the CDR3 reads TGTGCCAGCAGCCGCCGGCAGGGCAGTAATTCACCCCTCCACTTT.

V is TRBV19 and J is TRBJ2-7, with 7 bases that match TRBD1. The germline V gene encodes CDR1 LNHDA and CDR2 SQIVND (reference sequence). Trimming removed 3 bases from V and 5 bases from J; junction bases left unmatched: 7. The CDR3 length is 14 residues. CDR3 sequence reads: CASSIGTAADEQYF. CDR3 in DNA: TGTGCCAGTAGTATCGGGACAGCCGCGGACGAGCAGTACTTC.

This chain uses TRBV18 with TRBJ2-2, with D hard to call. The V and J ends lost 3 bases and 4 bases respectively, with 3 bases between them. The CDR3 loop spans 12 amino acids. Germline CDR1 is KGHSH and CDR2 is LQKENI. Written as DNA, the CDR3 is TGTGCCAGCTCACCTGCCACCGGGGAGCTGTTTTTT. This gives the protein CASSPATGELFF.

This chain uses TRBV9 with TRBJ2-3; a weak D match, TRBD1 (6 bases). This CDR3 has 17 amino acids. Germline CDR1 SGDLS, CDR2 YYNGEE. The germline V and J ends were trimmed by 3 bases and 1 base, with 18 bases remaining between them. The CDR3 DNA reads as TGTGCCAGCAGCGGGGGGCAGCCGTCTTGGGGCACAGATACGCAGTATTTT. This translates into CASSGGQPSWGTDTQYF. Full variable domain (outside the CDR3, taken from reference TRBV9 and TRBJ2-3): DSGVTQTPKHLITATGQRVTLRCSPRSGDLSVYWYQQSLDQGLQFLIQYYNGEERAKGNILERFSAQQFPDLHSELNLSSLELGDSALYFCASSGGQPSWGTDTQYFGPGTRLTVL.

This chain uses TRBV5-4 with TRBJ2-7; possibly TRBD2 for D (7 bases). Trimming removed 5 bases at V and 3 bases at J, with 21 bases between. The V gene's germline CDR1 is SGHNT and CDR2 YYREEE (reference sequence). The CDR3 totals 16 residues. As DNA, the CDR3 is TGTGCCAGCAGTTCGGGGGGTACAGGGCCCATCTACGAGCAGTACTTC. Translating gives CASSSGGTGPIYEQYF.

This sequence joins TRBV5-5 and TRBJ1-3, with 9 bases lining up with TRBD1. The CDR3 spans 18 residues. CDR1 is SGHKS, CDR2 YYEKEE, per germline (reference sequence). The V and J ends lost 4 bases and 1 base, in that order; junction bases with no gene match: 12. Here the CDR3 DNA reads TGTGCCAGCAGCCACAACCCCCCGGGACAGGGATCTGGAAACACCATATATTTT. Translated, it gives CASSHNPPGQGSGNTIYF.

The V gene is TRBV7-2, the J gene TRBJ1-5; D gene unclear. This CDR3 contains 13 residues. Trimming cost V 0 bases and J 3 bases, with 3 bases left between them. The V gene's germline CDR1 is SGHTA and CDR2 FQGNSA. CDR3 nucleotides: TGTGCCAGCAGCTTAGCCCCCAATCAGCCCCAGCATTTT. It is translated as CASSLAPNQPQHF.

This clone has just one count. The V call is TRBV10-3, the J call TRBJ2-3; perhaps TRBD2 as D (7 bases). Deletions cut 11 bases from V and 2 bases from J, with 14 bases between. The germline V gene has CDR1 ENHRY and CDR2 SYGVKD. The CDR3 is 13 residues long. The CDR3 nucleotides are TGTGCCGCCGAAGGGGGGGTCACAGATACGCAGTATTTT. Translation: CAAEGGVTDTQYF.

V and J are TRBV19 and TRBJ1-5; D perhaps matches TRBD1 (5 bases). V lost 6 bases and J 3 bases, leaving 9 bases between the germline ends. The CDR3 has 13 residues. The germline gives CDR1 LNHDA, CDR2 SQIVND (reference sequence). CDR3 amino acids: CASRGDLNQPQHF. CDR3 nucleotide sequence: TGTGCCAGTAGGGGGGACCTCAATCAGCCCCAGCATTTT.

This chain joins TRBV7-2 and TRBJ1-2, with a weak D call TRBD1 (6 bases). Trimming shortened V by 1 base and J by 7 bases, and 16 bases separated the two germline ends. The CDR3 is 15 residues long. Germline CDR1 reads SGHTA; CDR2 reads FQGNSA. The chain's CDR3 is CASSLEIGGAGGYTF. The CDR3 bases are TGTGCCAGCAGCTTAGAAATCGGGGGCGCAGGTGGCTACACCTTC.

V and J are TRBV5-1 and TRBJ1-1; 7 positions match TRBD1. Germline values: CDR1 SGHRS, CDR2 YFSETQ. This CDR3 spans 15 amino acids. Losses at the gene ends were 6 bases for V and 0 bases for J; bases not matched to a gene: 8. CDR3 in DNA: TGCGCCAGCACCGCGACAGGGCCAGTGAACACTGAAGCTTTCTTT. It yields the protein CASTATGPVNTEAFF.

This clone was seen more than once but under ten times. The V gene is TRBV28, the J gene TRBJ1-1; maybe TRBD1 (5 bases). CDR1 is MDHEN and CDR2 is SYDVKM in the germline V gene. Trimming took 2 bases from V and 11 from J, leaving 12 bases between them. This CDR3 is built from 12 residues. CDR3 in amino acids: CASSLGQGAAFF. CDR3 DNA: TGTGCCAGCAGTTTAGGGCAGGGCGCTGCTTTCTTT.

The V gene is TRBV7-9, the J gene TRBJ2-2, with TRBD1 as a possible D gene (6 bases). Trimming took off 10 bases at V and 4 bases at J, with 16 bases between the two ends. CDR3 size: 14 residues. Germline values: CDR1 SEHNR, CDR2 FQNEAQ (reference sequence). DNA for the CDR3: TGTGCCATCCGTCGGCAGGGGTCCACCGGGGAGCTGTTTTTT. This translates into CAIRRQGSTGELFF.

The chain couples TRBV7-9 to TRBJ2-1; 9 nucleotides line up with TRBD2. J was trimmed by 9 bases and V by 5 bases; bases with no gene match: 11. The germline V gene encodes CDR1 SEHNR and CDR2 FQNEAQ (reference sequence). This CDR3 is built from 15 residues. DNA for the CDR3: TGTGCCAGCAGCGACTCCGGGACTAGCTCCGGTGAGCAGTTCTTC. This sequence encodes CASSDSGTSSGEQFF. The variable domain in full, completed from reference TRBV7-9 and TRBJ2-1, reads DTGVSQNPRHKITKRGQNVTFRCDPISEHNRLYWYRQTLGQGPEFLTYFQNEAQLEKSRLLSDRFSAERPKGSFSTLEIQRTEQGDSAMYLCASSDSGTSSGEQFFGPGTRLTVL.

This sequence joins TRBV19 and TRBJ2-6; possibly TRBD1 for D (5 bases). This CDR3 is built from 16 residues. The V end was cut by 10 bases, the J end by 0 bases, with 16 bases between. In germline, CDR1 is LNHDA, CDR2 SQIVND (reference sequence). CDR3 in DNA: TGTGCCACAAGGGGCAGACTCAACTCTGGGGCCAACGTCCTGACTTTC. Its translation is CATRGRLNSGANVLTF.

A word on this clone: At one boundary the junction diverges from the germline segment, which might be a read error. The rearrangement joins TRBV5-1 to TRBJ2-1; tentative D call: TRBD2 (6 bases). CDR3 length: 15 residues. The germline gives CDR1 SGHRS, CDR2 YFSETQ. The DNA of the CDR3 is TGTGCCAGCAGCTTGGTTGCTGGCGGGGAGTATGAGCAGTTCTTC. The encoded protein is CASSLVAGGEYEQFF.

This clone was seen just once. The chain is built from TRBV6-5 and TRBJ1-4; D remains ambiguous. V was shortened by 0 bases and J by 8 bases, with 4 bases between the two germline ends. The CDR3 sequence is 12 residues long. The germline V gene encodes CDR1 MNHEY and CDR2 SVGAGI. The CDR3 bases are TGTGCCAGCAGTTACTCCGTGGAAAAACTGTTTTTT. This sequence encodes CASSYSVEKLFF.

The chain is built from TRBV10-3 and TRBJ2-7; D gene ambiguous. V was clipped by 5 bases and J by 0 bases, with 17 bases between them. Looked up from germline, CDR1 is ENHRY and CDR2 is SYGVKD. The CDR3 covers 16 residues. In DNA form, the CDR3 reads TGTGCCATCAGTTTTAGGGCTGTTGGTAACTCCTACGAGCAGTACTTC. It is translated as CAISFRAVGNSYEQYF.

V is TRBV5-4 and J is TRBJ1-1; 7 bases line up with TRBD1. Germline V gene lookup returns CDR1 SGHNT and CDR2 YYREEE (reference sequence). This CDR3 comprises 14 residues. With V trimmed by 4 bases and J by 4 bases, 7 bases remained unmatched. The CDR3 DNA follows: TGTGCCAGCAGCGGGAGACAGGGAAGCACTGAAGCTTTCTTT. This translates into CASSGRQGSTEAFF. Combining the CDR3 with reference TRBV5-4 and TRBJ1-1 gives the whole variable domain ETGVTQSPTHLIKTRGQQVTLRCSSQSGHNTVSWYQQALGQGPQFIFQYYREEENGRGNFPPRFSGLQFPNYSSELNVNALELDDSALYLCASSGRQGSTEAFFGQGTRLTVV.

This chain links TRBV5-1 with TRBJ2-5; D might be TRBD1 (6 bases). The CDR3 is 16 residues long. Trimming took off 4 bases at V and 5 bases at J, with 21 bases between the two ends. Per germline, CDR1 SGHRS and CDR2 YFSETQ. The CDR3 DNA follows: TGCGCCAGCAGCCCCAATGGTTTGGACAGTTTGGAGACCCAGTACTTC. Translated, it gives CASSPNGLDSLETQYF.